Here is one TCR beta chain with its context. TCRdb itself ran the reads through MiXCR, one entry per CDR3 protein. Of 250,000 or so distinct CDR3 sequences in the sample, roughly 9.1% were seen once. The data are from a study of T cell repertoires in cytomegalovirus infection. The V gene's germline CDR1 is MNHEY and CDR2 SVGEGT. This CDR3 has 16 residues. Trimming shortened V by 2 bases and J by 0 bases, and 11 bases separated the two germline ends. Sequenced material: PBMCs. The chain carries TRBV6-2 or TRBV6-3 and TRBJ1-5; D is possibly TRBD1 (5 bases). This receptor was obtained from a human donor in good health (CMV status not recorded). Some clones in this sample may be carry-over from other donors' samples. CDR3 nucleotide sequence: TGTGCCAGCAGTTACGGGTGGGGCTATAGCAATCAGCCCCAGCATTTT. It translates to CASSYGWGYSNQPQHF.